Following are 24 T cell receptor beta chains from one sample sequenced in a study of T cells in Graves' hyperthyroidism and ophthalmopathy. Amplification targeted TCR beta CDR3 regions from RNA transcripts. With the HTBI primer set, the TCR CDR3 went through a first round of RT-PCR. TCRdb fed the multiplex PCR reads into MiXCR, producing one record per CDR3 protein. The sample carries 700,000 to 850,000 distinct CDR3 sequences, roughly a third recorded once. The sample comprised blood. These receptors were obtained from a woman aged 40 to 49 with Graves' hyperthyroidism.

Concerning this clonotype: Its ends do not fully match the called genes, so a read error is possible. The chain is built from TRBV7-2 and TRBJ1-4; TRBD1 aligns across 8 bases. The germline gives CDR1 SGHTA, CDR2 FQGNSA. CDR3 length equals 14 residues. CDR3 region: CASSPGQGEEKLFF. DNA of the CDR3: TGCGCCAGCAGCCCCGGACAGGGTGAAGAAAAACTGTTTTTT.

The CDR3 loop is CASSPELDSQNGYTF. CDR3 in DNA: TGTGCCAGCAGCCCAGAATTAGACAGTCAAAATGGCTACACCTTC. V and J are TRBV13 and TRBJ1-2, with a possible D match to TRBD1 (5 bases). Germline CDR1 is PRHDT and CDR2 is FYEKMQ (reference sequence). V was clipped by 5 bases and J by 6 bases, with 19 bases between them. The length of the CDR3 is 15 residues.

This clonotype occurred a few times. The chain uses TRBV7-8 and TRBJ1-5; D possibly corresponds to TRBD1 (6 bases). The V end was cut by 1 base, the J end by 4 bases, with 8 bases between. Germline-derived CDR1 and CDR2 are SGHVS and FQNEAQ. CDR3 length: 14 residues. The CDR3 DNA reads TGTGCCAGCAGCTTAGATCAGGGGAATCAGCCCCAGCATTTT. This codes for CASSLDQGNQPQHF.

This clonotype was counted only a few times. V and J are TRBV29-1 and TRBJ1-1; 7 nucleotides line up with TRBD1. CDR1 and CDR2 (germline): SQVTM, ANQGSEA. After removal of 4 bases from V and 7 bases from J, the junction contained 9 bases not matched to a gene. This CDR3 region has 13 residues. The DNA for the CDR3 is TGCAGCGTTGTGAACCGCCAGGGGGGTGAAGCTTTCTTT. Its translation is CSVVNRQGGEAFF.

This clonotype was found a few times. The gene calls are TRBV6-5 and TRBJ2-7, with a weak D call TRBD1 (6 bases). The CDR3 runs 15 residues. Germline V gene lookup returns CDR1 MNHEY and CDR2 SVGAGI. V lost 5 bases and J 0 bases, leaving 14 bases between the germline ends. The chain's CDR3 is CASSRTGYSSYEQYF. Written as DNA, the CDR3 is TGTGCCAGCAGTCGAACAGGGTATTCCTCCTACGAGCAGTACTTC.

This chain uses TRBV6-1 with TRBJ1-5; D is possibly TRBD1 (5 bases). The germline CDR1 and CDR2 sequences are MNHNS and SASEGT. There are 13 residues in the CDR3. Written as DNA, the CDR3 is TGTGGAGCAGGGCGGGTAAGCAATCAGCCCCAGCATTTT. Protein sequence: CGAGRVSNQPQHF.

The rearrangement uses TRBV7-2 and TRBJ2-7; D unclear. Trimming left V 9 bases short and J 6 bases short, with 9 bases between. Germline values: CDR1 SGHTA, CDR2 FQGNSA. The CDR3 runs 10 residues. The CDR3, as DNA: TGTGCCAGAAAGGGTCCCGAGCAGTACTTC. Protein sequence: CARKGPEQYF. Looking up the rest from reference TRBV7-2 and TRBJ2-7 gives the full variable domain: GAGVSQSPSNKVTEKGKDVELRCDPISGHTALYWYRQSLGQGLEFLIYFQGNSAPDKSGLPSDRFSAERTGGSVSTLTIQRTQQEDSAVYLCARKGPEQYFGPGTRLTVT.

V is TRBV19 and J is TRBJ1-2; 9 nucleotides line up with TRBD1. Germline CDR1 LNHDA, CDR2 SQIVND (reference sequence). The CDR3 is made up of 15 amino acids. The J segment lost 1 base and the V segment lost 7 bases, leaving 7 bases of the junction unmatched. The CDR3 sequence: CASTLGTGRNYGYTF. Here the CDR3 DNA reads TGTGCCAGTACCCTCGGGACAGGGCGTAACTATGGCTACACCTTC. The full variable domain, completed using reference TRBV19 and TRBJ1-2, is DGGITQSPKYLFRKEGQNVTLSCEQNLNHDAMYWYRQDPGQGLRLIYYSQIVNDFQKGDIAEGYSVSREKKESFPLTVTSAQKNPTAFYLCASTLGTGRNYGYTFGSGTRLTVV.

Notes on this clonotype: Given a much more abundant clone one base away, this may be a read error. The rearrangement links TRBV29-1 to TRBJ2-7; TRBD1 matches at 8 bases. Germline values: CDR1 SQVTM, CDR2 ANQGSEA. V dropped 5 bases and J dropped 8; count of bases not matched to a gene: 11. The CDR3 extends over 13 amino acids. The CDR3 region is CSVWTGTVGKQYF. Written as DNA, the CDR3 is TGCAGCGTTTGGACAGGGACAGTCGGCAAGCAGTACTTC.

The rearrangement joins TRBV5-8 to TRBJ1-2, with 8 bases identical to TRBD1. This CDR3 has 14 residues. Trimming removed 5 bases from V and 5 bases from J; junction bases left unmatched: 8. Germline V gene sequence: CDR1 SGHTS, CDR2 YDEGEE. CDR3 sequence reads: CASSLSRGRYGYTF. In DNA form, the CDR3 reads TGTGCCAGCAGTTTGTCCAGGGGGCGGTATGGCTACACCTTC. Based on the CDR3 plus reference TRBV5-8 and TRBJ1-2, the full variable domain is EAGVTQSPTHLIKTRGQQATLRCSPISGHTSVYWYQQALGLGLQFLLWYDEGEERNRGNFPPRFSGRQFPNYSSELNVNALELEDSALYLCASSLSRGRYGYTFGSGTRLTVV.

This clonotype was counted ten times or more. V usage is TRBV2 and J usage is TRBJ1-3, with 10 positions matching TRBD1. The V and J ends lost 10 bases and 0 bases, in that order; junction bases with no gene match: 6. The CDR3 length is 15 residues. Germline V gene data show CDR1 as SNHLY and CDR2 as FYNNEI. The CDR3 nucleotides read TGTGCCACTGAGACAGGGGGCCTCTCTGGAAACACCATATATTTT. Protein sequence: CATETGGLSGNTIYF.

The V call is TRBV6-1, the J call TRBJ1-1; D perhaps matches TRBD1 (5 bases). The CDR3 runs 15 residues. V lost 4 bases to trimming and J lost 7 bases, with 19 bases between them. Germline assignment: CDR1 MNHNS and CDR2 SASEGT. Written as DNA, the CDR3 is TGTGCCAGCAGTGTGGCATGGGACGTACGATATGAAGCTTTCTTT. Protein product: CASSVAWDVRYEAFF.

This clonotype was recorded a few times. This chain uses TRBV20-1 with TRBJ2-7; 14 bases match TRBD2. Trimming cost V 6 bases and J 7 bases; bases outside gene matches: 5. From germline, CDR1 is DFQATT and CDR2 SNEGSKA (reference sequence). The CDR3 sequence is 13 residues long. The DNA for the CDR3 is TGCAGTGCCGGACTAGCGGGGGGAGGGGAGCAGTACTTC. Its translation is CSAGLAGGGEQYF.

This clonotype was recorded a few times. The chain combines TRBV12-3 or TRBV12-4 with TRBJ2-5; tentatively, D is TRBD1 (5 bases). V was clipped by 5 bases and J by 5 bases, with 18 bases between them. The CDR3 is made up of 15 amino acids. The CDR3 nucleotides read TGTGCCAGCAGTCCCCAAGGGGCACCCTCGGAGACCCAGTACTTC. This codes for CASSPQGAPSETQYF.

Many counts were recorded for this clonotype. This chain connects TRBV20-1 to TRBJ1-3; D may be TRBD1 (6 bases). The CDR3 has 15 amino acids. The germline gives CDR1 DFQATT, CDR2 SNEGSKA (reference sequence). The V end was cut by 2 bases, the J end by 9 bases, with 20 bases between. CDR3 residues: CSARSTGHQPATIYF. The DNA for the CDR3 is TGCAGTGCTAGATCGACAGGTCATCAACCAGCCACCATATATTTT.

In its sample, this clonotype was seen many times. The rearrangement links TRBV7-3 to TRBJ2-7; a possible D gene is TRBD2 (6 bases). V was shortened by 5 bases and J by 3 bases, with 14 bases between the two germline ends. CDR1 is SGHTA, CDR2 FQGTGA, per germline. There are 14 residues in the CDR3. CDR3 sequence (DNA): TGTGCCAGCAGCCCCCGAGCGGGTCACTACGAGCAGTACTTC. Amino acids: CASSPRAGHYEQYF. Together with reference TRBV7-3 and TRBJ2-7, the CDR3 gives the full variable domain: GAGVSQTPSNKVTEKGKYVELRCDPISGHTALYWYRQSLGQGPEFLIYFQGTGAADDSGLPNDRFFAVRPEGSVSTLKIQRTERGDSAVYLCASSPRAGHYEQYFGPGTRLTVT.

As for this clonotype: The junction differs from germline at one of its ends, possibly a read error. The chain links TRBV12-3 or TRBV12-4 to TRBJ1-2; 12 bases match TRBD1. This CDR3 region has 15 residues. The DNA of the CDR3 is TGTGCCAGCAGTACGGGGACAGGGGGCTGGGATGGCCACACCTTC. Protein product: CASSTGTGGWDGHTF.

The table lists this clonotype with a few counts. CDR3 region: CASSMVGGGPEAFF. The CDR3 DNA reads TGTGCCAGTAGTATGGTAGGGGGCGGCCCTGAAGCTTTCTTT. The gene calls are TRBV19 and TRBJ1-1; 7 positions match TRBD1. CDR1 is LNHDA, CDR2 SQIVND, per germline (reference sequence). Trimming removed 3 bases from V and 6 bases from J; junction bases left unmatched: 7. The CDR3 spans 14 residues.

This clonotype was detected a few times. The chain has TRBV11-2 and TRBJ1-2, with D possibly being TRBD1 (6 bases). V was clipped by 2 bases and J by 2 bases, with 9 bases between them. In germline, CDR1 is SGHAT, CDR2 FQNNGV. This CDR3 is 14 amino acids long. CDR3 protein: CASSLQGRNYGYTF. DNA of the CDR3: TGTGCCAGCAGCTTACAGGGGCGCAACTATGGCTACACCTTC. The variable domain in full, with the rest retrieved from reference TRBV11-2 and TRBJ1-2, is EAGVAQSPRYKIIEKRQSVAFWCNPISGHATLYWYQQILGQGPKLLIQFQNNGVVDDSQLPKDRFSAERLKGVDSTLKIQPAKLEDSAVYLCASSLQGRNYGYTFGSGTRLTVV.

This clonotype was observed at least ten times. The chain joins TRBV11-2 to TRBJ1-5; D gene uncertain. The ends were cut back, 2 bases at V and 3 bases at J, with 5 bases in the middle. This CDR3 spans 13 amino acids. Germline CDR1 and CDR2: SGHAT and FQNNGV. CDR3 loop: CASSLQYNQPQHF. In nucleotides, the CDR3 is TGTGCCAGCAGCTTACAGTACAATCAGCCCCAGCATTTT. Variable domain in full (rest from reference TRBV11-2 and TRBJ1-5): EAGVAQSPRYKIIEKRQSVAFWCNPISGHATLYWYQQILGQGPKLLIQFQNNGVVDDSQLPKDRFSAERLKGVDSTLKIQPAKLEDSAVYLCASSLQYNQPQHFGDGTRLSIL.

The chain carries TRBV7-2 and TRBJ1-2; 7 positions match TRBD1. This CDR3 has 13 residues. The V gene end was trimmed by 7 bases and the J gene end by 4 bases; junction bases not matched to a gene: 6. Per the germline V gene, CDR1 is SGHTA and CDR2 is FQGNSA. CDR3 sequence: CASTGQKLYGYTF. The CDR3 DNA sequence: TGTGCCAGCACGGGACAGAAACTCTATGGCTACACCTTC.

This clonotype has ten or more counts. The chain employs TRBV7-9 and TRBJ2-7; D not certain. The CDR3 consists of 12 residues. Per the germline V gene, CDR1 is SEHNR and CDR2 is FQNEAQ (reference sequence). Trimming took off 2 bases at V and 4 bases at J, with 6 bases between the two ends. This chain's CDR3 is CASSLQDYEQYF. In nucleotides, the CDR3 is TGTGCCAGCAGCTTACAGGATTACGAGCAGTACTTC.

The chain is built from TRBV27 and TRBJ2-7, with D possibly TRBD1 on 6 matching bases. This CDR3 is 15 amino acids long. Germline-derived CDR1 and CDR2 are MNHEY and SMNVEV (reference sequence). V was clipped by 5 bases and J by 3 bases, with 17 bases between them. The chain's CDR3 is CASSLRPTGFYEQYF. The CDR3 nucleotides are TGTGCCAGCAGTCTAAGACCGACAGGATTCTACGAGCAGTACTTC.

CDR3 sequence: CASSEDQIYGYTF. CDR3 nucleotides: TGTGCCAGCAGTGAAGATCAGATTTATGGCTACACCTTC. The chain employs TRBV25-1 and TRBJ1-2; unclear D gene. Between the trimmed V and J ends, which lost 2 bases and 5 bases, there was a span of 9 bases. Germline V gene data show CDR1 as MGHDK and CDR2 as SYGVNS. The CDR3 has 13 residues.